This TCR beta chain was captured by sequencing in a study of type 1 regulatory T cells. Study context: T-allo10 is a Tr1-enriched, alloantigen-specific CD4 T cell product made in vitro.

With regard to this clonotype: Its antigen is undetermined.

Graft donor-derived T-allo10 cells were described as host-alloantigen-specific, anergic, and alloantigen-specifically suppressive. One entry per CDR3 protein results from TCRdb running MiXCR on the reads. The repertoire consists of fewer than 30,000 distinct CDR3 sequences, with roughly two thirds occurring once and the leading ten covering about 14%. V lost 0 bases, J lost 10 bases, and 10 bases lay in between. CDR1 is LGHDT and CDR2 is YNNKEL in the germline V gene (reference sequence). The length of the CDR3 is 14 residues. The specimen sequenced was cultured T cells, either the whole culture or a sorted T cell fraction (not recorded which). Subset here: Tr1-enriched cell product generated in vitro against host alloantigens. This receptor was taken from a human donor in good health. The chain uses TRBV3-1 and TRBJ1-6; tentatively, D is TRBD1 (5 bases). The CDR3 loop reads CASSQDDGGSPLHF. CDR3 coding DNA: TGTGCCAGCAGCCAAGATGACGGGGGGTCACCCCTCCACTTT.